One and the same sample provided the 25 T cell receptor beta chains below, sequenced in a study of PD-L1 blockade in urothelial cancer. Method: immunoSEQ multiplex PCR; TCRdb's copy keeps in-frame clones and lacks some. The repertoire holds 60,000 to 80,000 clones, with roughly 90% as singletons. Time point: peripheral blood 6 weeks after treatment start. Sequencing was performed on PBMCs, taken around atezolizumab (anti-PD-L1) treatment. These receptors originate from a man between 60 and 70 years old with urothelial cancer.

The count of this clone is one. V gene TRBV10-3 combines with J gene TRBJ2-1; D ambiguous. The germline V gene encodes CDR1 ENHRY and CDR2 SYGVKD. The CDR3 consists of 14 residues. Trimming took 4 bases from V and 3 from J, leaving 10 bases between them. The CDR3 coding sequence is TGTGCCATCAGTGGAAAAACTTTCTACAATGAGCAGTTCTTC. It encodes CAISGKTFYNEQFF.

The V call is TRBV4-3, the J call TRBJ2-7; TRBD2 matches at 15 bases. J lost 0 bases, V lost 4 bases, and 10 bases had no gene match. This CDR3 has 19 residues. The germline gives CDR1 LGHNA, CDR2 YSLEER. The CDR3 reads CASSPGLAGGGSFSYEQYF. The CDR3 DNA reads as TGCGCCAGCAGCCCGGGACTAGCGGGAGGAGGTTCCTTCTCCTACGAGCAGTACTTC.

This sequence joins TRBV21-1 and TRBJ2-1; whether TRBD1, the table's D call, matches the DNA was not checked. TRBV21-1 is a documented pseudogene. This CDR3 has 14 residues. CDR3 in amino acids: CATRGRPLIDEQFF. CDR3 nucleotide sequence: TGTGCCACTAGGGGGCGGCCCTTGATTGATGAGCAGTTCTTC.

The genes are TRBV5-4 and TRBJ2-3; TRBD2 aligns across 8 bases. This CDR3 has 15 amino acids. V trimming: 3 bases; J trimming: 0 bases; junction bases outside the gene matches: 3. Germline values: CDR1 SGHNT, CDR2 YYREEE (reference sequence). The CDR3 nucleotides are TGTGCCAGCAGCTGGACTAGCCAAAGCACAGATACGCAGTATTTT. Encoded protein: CASSWTSQSTDTQYF. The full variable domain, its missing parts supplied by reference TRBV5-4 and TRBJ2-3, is ETGVTQSPTHLIKTRGQQVTLRCSSQSGHNTVSWYQQALGQGPQFIFQYYREEENGRGNFPPRFSGLQFPNYSSELNVNALELDDSALYLCASSWTSQSTDTQYFGPGTRLTVL.

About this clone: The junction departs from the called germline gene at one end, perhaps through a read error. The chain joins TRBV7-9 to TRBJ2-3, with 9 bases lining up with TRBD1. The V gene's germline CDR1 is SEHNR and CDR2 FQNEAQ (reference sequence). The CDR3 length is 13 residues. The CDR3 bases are TGTGCCAGCAGCTTACATACCGGGACAGGGATGGATTTT. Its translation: CASSLHTGTGMDF.

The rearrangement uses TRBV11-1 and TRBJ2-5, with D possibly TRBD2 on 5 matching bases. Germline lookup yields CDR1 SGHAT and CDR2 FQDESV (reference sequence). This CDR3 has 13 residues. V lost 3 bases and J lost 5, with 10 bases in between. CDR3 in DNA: TGTGCCAGCAGCTTCCCGGGAAGCGAGACCCAGTACTTC. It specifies CASSFPGSETQYF.

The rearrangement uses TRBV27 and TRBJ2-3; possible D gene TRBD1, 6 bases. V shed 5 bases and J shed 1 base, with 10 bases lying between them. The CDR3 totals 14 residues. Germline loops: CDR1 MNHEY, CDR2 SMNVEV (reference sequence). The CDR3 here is CASSVGAGTDTQYF. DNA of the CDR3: TGTGCCAGCAGTGTGGGGGCGGGCACAGATACGCAGTATTTT.

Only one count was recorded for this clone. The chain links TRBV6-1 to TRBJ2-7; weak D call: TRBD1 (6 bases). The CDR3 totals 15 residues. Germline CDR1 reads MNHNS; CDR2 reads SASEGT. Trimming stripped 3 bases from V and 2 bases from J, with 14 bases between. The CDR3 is CASSEASGDTYEQYF. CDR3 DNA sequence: TGTGCCAGCAGTGAGGCCAGTGGGGACACCTACGAGCAGTACTTC.

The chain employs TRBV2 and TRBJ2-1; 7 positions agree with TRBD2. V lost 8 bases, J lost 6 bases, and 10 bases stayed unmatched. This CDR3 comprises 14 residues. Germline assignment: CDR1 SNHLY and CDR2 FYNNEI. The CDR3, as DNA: TGTGCCAGCTCGCCCCGCGGGAGTCGCAATGAGCAGTTCTTC. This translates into CASSPRGSRNEQFF.

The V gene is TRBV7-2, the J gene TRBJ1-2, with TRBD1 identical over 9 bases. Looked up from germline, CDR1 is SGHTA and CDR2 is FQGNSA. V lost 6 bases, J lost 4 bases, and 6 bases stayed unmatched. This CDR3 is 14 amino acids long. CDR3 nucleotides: TGTGCCAGCAGTCCCGGGACAGGGCCCTATGGCTACACCTTC. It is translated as CASSPGTGPYGYTF.

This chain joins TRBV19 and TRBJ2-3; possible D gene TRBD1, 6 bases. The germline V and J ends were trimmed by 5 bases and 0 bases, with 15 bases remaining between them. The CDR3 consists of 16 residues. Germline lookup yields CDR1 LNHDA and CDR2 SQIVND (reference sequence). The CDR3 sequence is CASSFSSDSSTDTQYF. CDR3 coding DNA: TGTGCCAGTAGTTTCAGTTCGGACAGTAGCACAGATACGCAGTATTTT.

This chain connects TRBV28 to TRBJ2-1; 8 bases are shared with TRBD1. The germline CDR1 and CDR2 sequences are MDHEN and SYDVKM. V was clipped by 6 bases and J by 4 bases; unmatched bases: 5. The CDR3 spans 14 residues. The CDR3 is CASRQGGGYNEQFF. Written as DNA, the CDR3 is TGTGCCAGCAGACAGGGGGGCGGATACAATGAGCAGTTCTTC. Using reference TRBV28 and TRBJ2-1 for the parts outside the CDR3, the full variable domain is DVKVTQSSRYLVKRTGEKVFLECVQDMDHENMFWYRQDPGLGLRLIYFSYDVKMKEKGDIPEGYSVSREKKERFSLILESASTNQTSMYLCASRQGGGYNEQFFGPGTRLTVL.

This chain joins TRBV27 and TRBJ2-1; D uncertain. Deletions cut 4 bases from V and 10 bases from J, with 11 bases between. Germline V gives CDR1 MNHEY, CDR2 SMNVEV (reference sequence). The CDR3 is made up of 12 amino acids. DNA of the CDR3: TGTGCCAGCAGTTATTCGCTTCGGGAGCAGTTCTTC. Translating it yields CASSYSLREQFF.

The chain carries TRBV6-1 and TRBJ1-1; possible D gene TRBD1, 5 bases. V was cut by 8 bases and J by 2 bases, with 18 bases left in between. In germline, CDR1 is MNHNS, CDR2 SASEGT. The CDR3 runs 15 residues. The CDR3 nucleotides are TGTGCCAGCGTAGGGGCGACGTGGGGAAACACTGAAGCTTTCTTT. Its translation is CASVGATWGNTEAFF.

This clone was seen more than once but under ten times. CDR3 in amino acids: CASSQGELRGRWYEQYF. DNA of the CDR3: TGCGCCAGCAGCCAAGGGGAATTGCGGGGGAGGTGGTACGAGCAGTACTTC. The rearrangement joins TRBV4-1 to TRBJ2-7; 7 positions agree with TRBD2. The CDR3 contains 17 residues. V lost 1 base to trimming and J lost 4 bases; unmatched junction nucleotides: 13. Germline values: CDR1 MGHRA, CDR2 YSYEKL.

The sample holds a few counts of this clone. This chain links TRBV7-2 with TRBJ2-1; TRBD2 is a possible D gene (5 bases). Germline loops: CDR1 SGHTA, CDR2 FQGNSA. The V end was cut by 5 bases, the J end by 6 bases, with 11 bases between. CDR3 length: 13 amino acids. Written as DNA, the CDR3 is TGTGCCAGCAGCCAACTAGTCTCCAATGAGCAGTTCTTC. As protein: CASSQLVSNEQFF.

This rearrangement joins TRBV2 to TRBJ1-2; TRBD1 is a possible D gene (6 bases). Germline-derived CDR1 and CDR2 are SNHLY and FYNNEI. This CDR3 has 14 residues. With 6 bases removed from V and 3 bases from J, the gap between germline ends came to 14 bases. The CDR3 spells CASRGQERDYGYTF. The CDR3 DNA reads TGTGCCAGCAGGGGACAAGAGAGGGACTATGGCTACACCTTC.

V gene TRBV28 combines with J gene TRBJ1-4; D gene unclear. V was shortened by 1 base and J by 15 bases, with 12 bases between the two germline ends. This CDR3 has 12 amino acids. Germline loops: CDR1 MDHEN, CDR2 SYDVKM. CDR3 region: CASSLSKRLLFF. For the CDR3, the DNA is TGTGCCAGCAGTTTATCTAAGAGGCTGTTGTTTTTT.

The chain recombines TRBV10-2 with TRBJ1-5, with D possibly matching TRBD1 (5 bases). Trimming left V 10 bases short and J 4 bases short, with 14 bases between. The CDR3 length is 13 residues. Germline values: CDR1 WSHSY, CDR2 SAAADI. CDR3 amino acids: CAIQETENQPQHF. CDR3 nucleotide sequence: TGCGCCATTCAAGAGACAGAAAATCAGCCCCAGCATTTT.

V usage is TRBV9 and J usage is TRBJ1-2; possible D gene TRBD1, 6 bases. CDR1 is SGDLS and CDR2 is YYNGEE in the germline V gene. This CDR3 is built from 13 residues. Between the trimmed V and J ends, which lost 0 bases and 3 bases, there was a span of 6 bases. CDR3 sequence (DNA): TGTGCCAGCAGCGTAGGGACAGACTATGGCTACACCTTC. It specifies CASSVGTDYGYTF.

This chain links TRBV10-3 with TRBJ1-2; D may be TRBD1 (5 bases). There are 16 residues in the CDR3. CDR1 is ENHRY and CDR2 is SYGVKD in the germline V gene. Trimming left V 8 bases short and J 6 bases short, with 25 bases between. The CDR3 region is CAIQPTSAAGRDGYTF. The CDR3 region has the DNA TGTGCCATCCAACCAACCTCGGCGGCAGGGAGGGATGGCTACACCTTC.

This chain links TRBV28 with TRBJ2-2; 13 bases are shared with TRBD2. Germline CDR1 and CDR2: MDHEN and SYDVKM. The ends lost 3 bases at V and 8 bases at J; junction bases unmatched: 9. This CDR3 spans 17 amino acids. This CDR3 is CASSFQRTSGSPGELFF. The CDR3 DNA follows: TGTGCCAGCAGTTTCCAGCGGACTAGCGGGAGTCCGGGGGAGCTGTTTTTT.

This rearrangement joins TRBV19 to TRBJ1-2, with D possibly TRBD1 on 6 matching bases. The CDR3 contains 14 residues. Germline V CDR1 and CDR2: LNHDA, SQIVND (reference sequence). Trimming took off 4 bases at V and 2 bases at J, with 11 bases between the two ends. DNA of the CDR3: TGTGCCAGTAGTACTAACAGGGAGAACTATGGCTACACCTTC. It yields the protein CASSTNRENYGYTF.

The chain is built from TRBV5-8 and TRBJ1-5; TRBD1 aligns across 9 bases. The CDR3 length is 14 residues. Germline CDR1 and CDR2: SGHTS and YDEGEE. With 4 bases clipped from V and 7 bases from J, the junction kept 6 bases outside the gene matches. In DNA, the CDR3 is TGTGCCAGCAGCCGGACAGGGGCCTACCAGCCCCAGCATTTT. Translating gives CASSRTGAYQPQHF.

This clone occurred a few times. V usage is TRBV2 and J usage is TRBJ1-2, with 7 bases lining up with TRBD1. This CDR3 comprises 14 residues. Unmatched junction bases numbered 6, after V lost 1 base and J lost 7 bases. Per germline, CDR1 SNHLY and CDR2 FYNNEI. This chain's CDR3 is CASSEDRGSGGYTF. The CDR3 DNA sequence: TGTGCCAGCAGTGAAGACAGGGGATCTGGTGGCTACACCTTC.